Following are 12 T cell receptor beta chains from one sample sequenced in a study of beta chain features in type 1 diabetes. The study reverse transcribed the entire isolated RNA, so it sequenced expressed TCRB transcripts. The table came from immunoSEQ multiplex PCR; TCRdb's copy has only in-frame clones and leaves some out. The data contain 600,000 to 750,000 clones, around an eighth of them singletons. Antigen specificity for these receptors is unknown. Study-wide findings and caveats: TCRB CDR3 length was moderately but significantly reduced in all four CD4+ subsets of Type 1 diabetes patients.

Source material: naive CD4+ T cells from blood. Every receptor here comes from a man aged 25 to 45 with type 1 diabetes.

This clone was detected only a few times. One end of the junction does not line up with germline, which may come from a read error. The chain recombines TRBV7-9 with TRBJ2-5; 9 nucleotides match TRBD1. Germline V lookup: CDR1 SEHNR, CDR2 FQNEAQ (reference sequence). CDR3 size: 11 residues. In DNA, the CDR3 is TGTGCCAGCAGCTTAAGGACAGGGGAACACTTC. Its protein product is CASSLRTGEHF.

This clone was counted a few times. The chain carries TRBV30 and TRBJ2-1; TRBD1 is a possible D gene (5 bases). This CDR3 contains 10 residues. V was trimmed by 2 bases and J by 16 bases, leaving 12 bases between them. Germline values: CDR1 GTSNPN, CDR2 SVGIG (reference sequence). Here the CDR3 reads CAWSKQVKFF. The CDR3 DNA sequence: TGTGCCTGGAGTAAACAGGTGAAATTCTTC.

This chain links TRBV5-6 with TRBJ1-2; TRBD1 matches 9 bases. V lost 4 bases and J lost 8; bases outside the gene matches: 6. This CDR3 contains 13 residues. Looked up from germline, CDR1 is SGHDT and CDR2 is YYEEEE. The CDR3 DNA sequence: TGTGCCAGCAGCCCGGGACAGGGTGGGGGCTACACCTTC. This gives the protein CASSPGQGGGYTF.

This clone appeared a few times. CDR3 DNA sequence: TGTGCCACGGGGCGACGGGGGGTCACAGATACGCAGTATTTT. Amino acids: CATGRRGVTDTQYF. This chain joins TRBV13 and TRBJ2-3; the match to TRBD2 covers 7 bases. The germline V gene encodes CDR1 PRHDT and CDR2 FYEKMQ (reference sequence). The CDR3 sequence is 14 residues long. Germline trimming cut 10 bases from V and 2 bases from J; bases unmatched to any gene: 9.

This chain links TRBV6-5 with TRBJ1-6; D remains unclear. Germline V gene lookup returns CDR1 MNHEY and CDR2 SVGAGI. This CDR3 comprises 14 residues. Trimming stripped 1 base from V and 7 bases from J, with 8 bases between. CDR3 sequence reads: CASSYFGRNSPLHF. CDR3 DNA sequence: TGTGCCAGCAGTTACTTTGGTAGAAATTCACCCCTCCACTTT.

A few counts support this clone. The genes are TRBV14 and TRBJ1-2; TRBD1 might be the D (6 bases). CDR3 size: 15 residues. The V end was cut by 2 bases, the J end by 4 bases, with 14 bases between. Germline V gene sequence: CDR1 SGHDN, CDR2 FVKESK. Here the CDR3 DNA reads TGTGCCAGCAGCCAACAACTAGGACAGAGCTATGGCTACACCTTC. Translation gives CASSQQLGQSYGYTF.

This clone was recorded a few times. The CDR3: CASSLRSTGADSYEQYF. CDR3 sequence (DNA): TGTGCCAGCAGTTTACGGTCAACGGGGGCCGACTCCTACGAGCAGTACTTC. The rearrangement joins TRBV27 to TRBJ2-7; D may match TRBD1 or TRBD2 (6 bases each). Germline CDR1 MNHEY, CDR2 SMNVEV (reference sequence). This CDR3 spans 17 amino acids. Trimming left V 2 bases short and J 0 bases short, with 17 bases between.

This clone was detected a few times. As DNA, the CDR3 is TGTGCCAGCAGTGAATGGGGGATGAGCACAGATACGCAGTATTTT. This gives the protein CASSEWGMSTDTQYF. The genes are TRBV25-1 and TRBJ2-3; D might be TRBD1 or TRBD2, each matching 5 bases. The CDR3 runs to 15 residues. V lost 1 base and J lost 0, with 8 bases in between. Per the germline V gene, CDR1 is MGHDK and CDR2 is SYGVNS.

This clone was detected a few times. The chain employs TRBV30 and TRBJ1-6; maybe TRBD1 (6 bases). The CDR3 contains 15 residues. CDR1 is GTSNPN, CDR2 SVGIG, per germline (reference sequence). Trimming cost V 3 bases and J 5 bases, with 14 bases left between them. CDR3 sequence: CAWSLWDTHNSPLHF. Here the CDR3 DNA reads TGTGCCTGGAGCCTATGGGACACTCATAATTCACCCCTCCACTTT.

J is TRBJ1-1 and V is TRBV19; TRBD1 might be the D (5 bases). The CDR3 is made up of 14 amino acids. Germline CDR1 is LNHDA and CDR2 is SQIVND (reference sequence). Trimming removed 5 bases from V and 5 bases from J, with 15 bases in between. In DNA, the CDR3 is TGTGCCAGTAGTCTTCCCGACAGATTTACTGAAGCTTTCTTT. This codes for CASSLPDRFTEAFF. The full variable domain, its missing parts supplied by reference TRBV19 and TRBJ1-1, is DGGITQSPKYLFRKEGQNVTLSCEQNLNHDAMYWYRQDPGQGLRLIYYSQIVNDFQKGDIAEGYSVSREKKESFPLTVTSAQKNPTAFYLCASSLPDRFTEAFFGQGTRLTVV.

This chain uses TRBV7-2 with TRBJ2-6; D unresolved. The V end was cut by 1 base, the J end by 2 bases, with 9 bases between. The CDR3 totals 16 residues. Germline CDR1 SGHTA, CDR2 FQGNSA. CDR3 nucleotides: TGTGCCAGCAGCTTAGGGGGTAATGCTGGGGCCAACGTCCTGACTTTC. Protein product: CASSLGGNAGANVLTF.

This clone was observed a few times. The sample carries other DNA sequences with the same CDR3. The V gene is TRBV29-1, the J gene TRBJ2-3; 9 bases match TRBD1. J was trimmed by 3 bases and V by 6 bases; bases with no gene match: 7. The CDR3 totals 14 residues. Per the germline V gene, CDR1 is SQVTM and CDR2 is ANQGSEA. CDR3 residues: CSVATGGPTDTQYF. The CDR3 nucleotides read TGCAGCGTCGCGACAGGGGGGCCGACAGATACGCAGTATTTT.